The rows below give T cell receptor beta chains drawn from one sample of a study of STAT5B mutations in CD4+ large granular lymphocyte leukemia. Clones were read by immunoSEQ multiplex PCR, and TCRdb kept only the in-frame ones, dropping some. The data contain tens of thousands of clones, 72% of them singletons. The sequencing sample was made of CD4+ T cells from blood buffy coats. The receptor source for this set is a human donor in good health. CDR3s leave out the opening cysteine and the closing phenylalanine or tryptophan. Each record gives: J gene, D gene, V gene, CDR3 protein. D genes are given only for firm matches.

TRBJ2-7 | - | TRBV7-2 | ASSLGTQVYEQY
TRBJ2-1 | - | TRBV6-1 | ASSETRVLYNEQF
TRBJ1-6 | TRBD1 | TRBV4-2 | ASSIQTGVNSPLH
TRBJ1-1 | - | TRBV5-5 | ASSLRTGNTEAF
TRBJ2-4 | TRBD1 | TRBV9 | ASSTPGQGKNIQY
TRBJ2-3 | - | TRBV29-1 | SGDLSTDTQY
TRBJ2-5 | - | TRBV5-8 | ASSPRQAGQETQY
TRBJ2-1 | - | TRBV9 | ASSVSEGEIYNEQF
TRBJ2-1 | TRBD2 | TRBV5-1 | ASSTNGGAWDEQF
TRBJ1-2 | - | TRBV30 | AWSGRMNYGYT
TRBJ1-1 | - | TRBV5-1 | ASSDLQGNTEAF
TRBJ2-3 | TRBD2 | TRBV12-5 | ASGWTGTTDTDTQY
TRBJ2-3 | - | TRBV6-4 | ASSEPGRTQY
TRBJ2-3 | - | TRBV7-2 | ASSLGPTDTQY
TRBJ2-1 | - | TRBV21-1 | ASSKEGHYNEQF
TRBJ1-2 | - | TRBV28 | ASSQSAQGLHYGYT
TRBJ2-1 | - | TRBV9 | ASSSRGDNEQF
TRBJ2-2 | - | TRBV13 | ASSLGRANTGELF
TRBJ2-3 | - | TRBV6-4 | ASSENFGQPTDTQY
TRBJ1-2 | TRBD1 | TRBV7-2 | ASSLGTGTDKGGYT
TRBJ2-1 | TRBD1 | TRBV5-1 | ASSFGQAQPQF
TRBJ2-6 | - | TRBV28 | ASSLMGFSGANVLT
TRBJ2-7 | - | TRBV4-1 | ASSQRQGLPSYEQY
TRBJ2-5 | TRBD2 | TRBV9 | ASSVGLAGGEETQY
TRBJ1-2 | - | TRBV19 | ASSTPGGAGYT
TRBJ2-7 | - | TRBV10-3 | AISESRSPIYEQY
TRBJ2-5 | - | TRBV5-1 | ASSLVRGADQETQY
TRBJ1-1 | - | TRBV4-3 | ASSQVEGRTEAF
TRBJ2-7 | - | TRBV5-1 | ASSLEGRVGDYEQY
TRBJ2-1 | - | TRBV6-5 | ASTRQGGYNEQF
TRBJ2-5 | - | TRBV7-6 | ASSLGQRRAQETQY
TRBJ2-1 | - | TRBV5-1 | ASSKTSPRTNEQF
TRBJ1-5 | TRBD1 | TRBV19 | ASSGFRGTGGAGAQH
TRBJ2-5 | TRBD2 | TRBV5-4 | ASSKSGGVQETQY
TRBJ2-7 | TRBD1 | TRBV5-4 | ASSPSPDRNPYEQY
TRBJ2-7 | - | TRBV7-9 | ASSFGAPNEQY
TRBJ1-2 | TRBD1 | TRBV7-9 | ASSSRDRGHYGYT
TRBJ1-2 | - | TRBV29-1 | SVEVAQGPYGYT
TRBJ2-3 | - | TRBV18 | ASSHSEGTDTQY
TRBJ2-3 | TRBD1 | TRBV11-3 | ASSPGQAQGSQY
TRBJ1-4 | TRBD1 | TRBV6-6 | ASSFRDRGRGEKLF
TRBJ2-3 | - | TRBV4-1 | ASSQANLVTTDTQY
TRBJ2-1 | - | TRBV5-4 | ASSREGPVGNEQF
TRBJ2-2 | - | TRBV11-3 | ASSKVRGDTGELF
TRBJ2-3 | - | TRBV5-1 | ASSRSGDTQY
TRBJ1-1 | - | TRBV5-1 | ASSLGVGGQRMNTEAF
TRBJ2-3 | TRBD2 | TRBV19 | ASSMYSGGATQY
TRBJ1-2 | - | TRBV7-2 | ASSLAQRTNYGYT
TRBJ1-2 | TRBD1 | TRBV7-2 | ASSSPGQKYGYT
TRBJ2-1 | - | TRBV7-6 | ASSLFRGTRVNEQF
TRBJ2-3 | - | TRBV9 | ASSVRQEGFDTQY
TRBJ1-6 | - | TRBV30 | AWSGVDTLNSPLH
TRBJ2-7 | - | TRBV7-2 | ASSLIPRGPLYEQY
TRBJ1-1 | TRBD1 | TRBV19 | ASRTGGNTEAF
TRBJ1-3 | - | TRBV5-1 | ASSRKDGTSGNTIY
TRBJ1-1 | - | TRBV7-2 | ASSVQTRGESF
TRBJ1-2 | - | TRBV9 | ASSVEQGAPLGYGYT
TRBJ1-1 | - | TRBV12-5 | ASGPNRVNTEAF